Listed here is a single T cell receptor (beta chain). Its antigen is not identified. The protocol was immunoSEQ multiplex PCR, while the TCRdb copy is restricted to in-frame clones and leaves out a portion. This sample has about 420,000 clones, with around 89% found just once. Indicated treatment: around 19 received Ad26.COV2.S at low or high dose, single or two shots; 5 received placebo; per-sample allocation not given. Sampling was performed 63 days after the first vaccine or placebo injection. This Boston cohort included adults aged 18-55 years. This sample is part of a study of Ad26.COV2.S vaccination and SARS-CoV-2 variants. Study-level points and caveats: Following vaccination, spike-specific CD8+ and CD4+ T cell responses reportedly exhibited substantial breadth. Higher spike-specific TCR breadth was found in vaccine recipients than in placebo recipients. Estimates derived from TCR breadth and depth analyses may have underestimated total T cell responses.

V was shortened by 6 bases and J by 0 bases, with 11 bases between the two germline ends. This CDR3 region has 14 residues. Germline V CDR1 and CDR2: SNHLY, FYNNEI. Sequenced here: peripheral blood, sampled in a trial of Ad26.COV2.S vaccine versus placebo. The receptor was isolated from a person between 18 and 65 years old who received the Ad26.COV2.S COVID-19 vaccine or a placebo. The rearrangement links TRBV2 to TRBJ2-5, with TRBD2 as a possible D gene (6 bases). The CDR3 reads CASRIRGNQETQYF. The CDR3 coding sequence is TGTGCCAGCAGAATACGGGGGAACCAAGAGACCCAGTACTTC.